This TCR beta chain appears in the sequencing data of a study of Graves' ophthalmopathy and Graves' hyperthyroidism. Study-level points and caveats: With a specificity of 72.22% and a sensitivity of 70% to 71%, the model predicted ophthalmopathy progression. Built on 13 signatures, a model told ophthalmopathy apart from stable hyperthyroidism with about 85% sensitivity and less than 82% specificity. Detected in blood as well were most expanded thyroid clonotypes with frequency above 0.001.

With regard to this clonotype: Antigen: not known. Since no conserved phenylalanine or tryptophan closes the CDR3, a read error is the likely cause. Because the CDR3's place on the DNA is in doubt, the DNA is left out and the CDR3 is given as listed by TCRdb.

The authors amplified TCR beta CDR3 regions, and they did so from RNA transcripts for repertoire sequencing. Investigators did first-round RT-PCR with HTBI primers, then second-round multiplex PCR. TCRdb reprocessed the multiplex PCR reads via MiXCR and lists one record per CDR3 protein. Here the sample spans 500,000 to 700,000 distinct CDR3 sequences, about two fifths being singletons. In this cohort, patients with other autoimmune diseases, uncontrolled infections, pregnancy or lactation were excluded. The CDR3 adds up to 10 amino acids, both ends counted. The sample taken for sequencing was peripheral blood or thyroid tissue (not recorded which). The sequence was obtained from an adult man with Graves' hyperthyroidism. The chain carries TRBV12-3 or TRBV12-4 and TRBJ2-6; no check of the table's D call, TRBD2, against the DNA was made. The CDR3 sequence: CASSFRDYYT.